The clone carrying this T cell receptor beta chain appeared many times. The entry originates in a study of tumor-infiltrating lymphocytes in primary liver carcinoma. Study-level background: Patients diagnosed with primary liver carcinoma received treatment through surgical resection. Ranging in age from 30 to 69 years, the patients were men and women. Sequencing of the samples generated roughly 3.65 to 7.13 million productive TCRbeta reads, with similar yields across tissue types.

Blood RNA was derived from unsorted whole blood, and germline DNA was extracted too. Collected before surgery were four milliliters of peripheral blood. Total RNA (approximately 0.5 ug) served as template for TCR beta cDNA synthesis primed by a constant-region primer. Amplification in three nested multiplex PCR rounds with slightly modified ARM-PCR gave rise to TCR beta libraries. Use of TRBV1-TRBV30 forward primers with a C-beta reverse primer characterized the first two PCR rounds, which lasted 10 cycles each. TCRdb ran MiXCR on the multiplex PCR reads and lists one entry per CDR3 protein. The profile shows 150,000 to 200,000 distinct CDR3 sequences, less than 65% of them singletons. The V gene lost 5 bases and the J gene lost 0 bases, with 14 bases spanning the gap. The germline gives CDR1 SGHAT, CDR2 FQNNGV. The CDR3 consists of 16 residues.

Sample: peripheral blood. The sequence derives from a woman aged 60-75 years with primary liver carcinoma and hepatitis B virus infection. V and J are TRBV11-2 and TRBJ1-3; maybe TRBD1 (5 bases). CDR3 coding DNA: TGTGCCAGCAGCACGGGACTGACTGGCTCTGGAAACACCATATATTTT. Protein: CASSTGLTGSGNTIYF.